Included here is one T cell receptor beta chain sequence, with context. Over chemoradiotherapy, repertoires were sampled more than once. TCRdb's copy holds only in-frame clones and misses some; the assay was immunoSEQ multiplex PCR. The repertoire has about 15,000 clones, 88% of them found once; the top ten carry about 4%. These data are taken from a study of chemoradiotherapy in HPV16-positive cancers. The CDR3 extends over 14 amino acids. V gave up 5 bases and J gave up 5 bases; unmatched junction bases: 9. Germline V lookup: CDR1 LNHNV, CDR2 YYDKDF (reference sequence). This specimen was blood, taken from a patient who underwent chemoradiotherapy. The chain has TRBV15 and TRBJ2-7; 7 bases align to TRBD1. The sequence was obtained from a human donor with HPV-associated anogenital cancer. The CDR3 nucleotides read TGTGCCACCAGCCTCTTGACAGGGTTGAACGAGCAGTACTTC. Its translation: CATSLLTGLNEQYF.